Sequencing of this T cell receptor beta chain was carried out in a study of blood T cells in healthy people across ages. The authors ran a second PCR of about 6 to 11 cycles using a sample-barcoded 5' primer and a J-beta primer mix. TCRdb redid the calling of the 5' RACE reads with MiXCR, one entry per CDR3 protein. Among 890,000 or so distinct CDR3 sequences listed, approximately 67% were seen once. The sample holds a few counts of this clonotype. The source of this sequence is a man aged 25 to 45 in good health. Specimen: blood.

CDR3 nucleotide sequence: TGCAGCGTTGAAGATCGGTATGGGTTCCCTACCTACGAGCAGTACTTC. This sequence encodes CSVEDRYGFPTYEQYF. The chain has TRBV29-1 and TRBJ2-7; D ambiguous. Germline V CDR1 and CDR2: SQVTM, ANQGSEA. This CDR3 contains 16 residues. V was shortened by 0 bases and J by 2 bases, with 17 bases between the two germline ends.